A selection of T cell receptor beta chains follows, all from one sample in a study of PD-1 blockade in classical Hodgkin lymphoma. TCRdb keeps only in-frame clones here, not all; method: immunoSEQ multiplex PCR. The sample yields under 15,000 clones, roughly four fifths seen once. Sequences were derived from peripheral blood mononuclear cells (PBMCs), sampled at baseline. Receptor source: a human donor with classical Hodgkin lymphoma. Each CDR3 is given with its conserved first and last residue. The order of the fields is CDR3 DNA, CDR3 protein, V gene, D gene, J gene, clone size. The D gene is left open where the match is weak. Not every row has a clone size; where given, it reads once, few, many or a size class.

TGTGCCAGTAGTCGACAGGGTAATATCTACAATGAGCAGTTCTTC | CASSRQGNIYNEQFF | TRBV19 | TRBD1 | TRBJ2-1 | medium-sized
TGTGCCAGCAGCCCCGGACAGCTCCGTAACTATGGCTACACCTTC | CASSPGQLRNYGYTF | TRBV7-9 | . | TRBJ1-2 | .
TGTGCCAGCAGTTTCGGCTTGGGTGGCTACACCTTC | CASSFGLGGYTF | TRBV28 | . | TRBJ1-2 | .
TGCGCCAGCAGCCCACAGGACTTCTACGAGCAGTACTTC | CASSPQDFYEQYF | TRBV4-1 | . | TRBJ2-7 | few
TGTGCCAGCAGTTCTGGCGGGGGGGCGAACACCGGGGAGCTGTTTTTT | CASSSGGGANTGELFF | TRBV28 | TRBD2 | TRBJ2-2 | .
TGTGCCAGCAGCGCGTCCAGGGAATCCTACGAGCAGTACTTC | CASSASRESYEQYF | TRBV7-2 | . | TRBJ2-7 | .
TGCGCCAGCAGTGAGTCAGCGGGCTGGGAGAGCACTGAAGCTTTCTTT | CASSESAGWESTEAFF | TRBV10-2 | . | TRBJ1-1 | .
TGTGCCAGCAGCCGGAAGGACAGGGTCAATGAAAAACTGTTTTTT | CASSRKDRVNEKLFF | TRBV5-4 | TRBD1 | TRBJ1-4 | .
TGTGCCAGCAGCTTATCAAATCGGGCATACGAGCAGTACTTC | CASSLSNRAYEQYF | TRBV7-9 | . | TRBJ2-7 | .
TGCGCCAGCAGCTTGACTAGCGGGGCGCCTGAGCAGTTCTTC | CASSLTSGAPEQFF | TRBV5-1 | TRBD2 | TRBJ2-1 | .
TGTGCCAGCAGCCCGACCACCCAGACTCCTTATGGCTACACCTTC | CASSPTTQTPYGYTF | TRBV25-1 | . | TRBJ1-2 | once
TGCGCCAGCAGCCAAGTTGTGGGCGGGGGGTACACAGATACGCAGTATTTT | CASSQVVGGGYTDTQYF | TRBV4-1 | TRBD2 | TRBJ2-3 | .
TGCGCCAGCAGGAAGACCCCAGGGCCTAACACTGAAGCTTTCTTT | CASRKTPGPNTEAFF | TRBV5-1 | . | TRBJ1-1 | .
TGTGCCAGCAGTTACGCGTCTAGCGGTGGCGAGCAGTACTTC | CASSYASSGGEQYF | TRBV6-5 | TRBD2 | TRBJ2-7 | .
TGTGCCAGCAGCTTAAGGAGGAACACTGAAGCTTTCTTT | CASSLRRNTEAFF | TRBV7-6 | . | TRBJ1-1 | few
TGTGCCAGCAGTTTAATCACTACAGGGCCGTCCTACGAGCAGTACTTC | CASSLITTGPSYEQYF | TRBV27 | . | TRBJ2-7 | once
TGTGCCAGCAGTGCCCCACAGCGCACCGGGGAGCTGTTTTTT | CASSAPQRTGELFF | TRBV2 | . | TRBJ2-2 | .
TGTGCCAGCAGCTCCGGGGACAGTTTTTCACCCCTCCACTTT | CASSSGDSFSPLHF | TRBV13 | TRBD1 | TRBJ1-6 | once
TGTGCCAGCAGTGACCTAGCGGGGGGGCGATATTACGAGCAGTACTTC | CASSDLAGGRYYEQYF | TRBV2 | TRBD2 | TRBJ2-7 | once
TGTGCCAGTAATCCGACAGGGGATTGGAACACCGGGGAGCTGTTTTTT | CASNPTGDWNTGELFF | TRBV19 | TRBD1 | TRBJ2-2 | .
TGTGCCAGCAGCTTAAGGGGGAATACCGGGGAGCTGTTTTTT | CASSLRGNTGELFF | TRBV11-2 | . | TRBJ2-2 | .
TGTGCCATCAGTGAACCCCAGTCGTATGGCTACACCTTC | CAISEPQSYGYTF | TRBV10-3 | . | TRBJ1-2 | few
TGTGCCAGCAGCTTGGGTTACGCCAGTCGCTCACCCCTCCACTTT | CASSLGYASRSPLHF | TRBV5-6 | . | TRBJ1-6 | .
TGTGCCAGTAGGACTACCCGGGACAGGGAGTTTGGCTACACCTTC | CASRTTRDREFGYTF | TRBV19 | TRBD1 | TRBJ1-2 | .
TGCGCCAGCAGTGAGGGACAGTCCGAGACCCAGTACTTC | CASSEGQSETQYF | TRBV10-1 | . | TRBJ2-5 | .
TGTGCCAGCAGTTTATCCGGGCCGTCGGGCCCTGAAGCTTTCTTT | CASSLSGPSGPEAFF | TRBV27 | . | TRBJ1-1 | .
TGTGCCAGTAGTATAGATGCGGACGGATATAATGAAAAACTGTTTTTT | CASSIDADGYNEKLFF | TRBV19 | . | TRBJ1-4 | .
TGTGCCAGCAGCGCAACAGCGGGGGGGCGGGTCGAGCAGTACTTC | CASSATAGGRVEQYF | TRBV11-2 | TRBD2 | TRBJ2-7 | .
TGTGCCAGCTCACCACCGAACAGCGCCTCGAACACTGAAGCTTTCTTT | CASSPPNSASNTEAFF | TRBV18 | . | TRBJ1-1 | once
TGTGCCAGCAGCCACGGGACAGGGAGGGGCTACACCTTC | CASSHGTGRGYTF | TRBV7-9 | TRBD1 | TRBJ1-2 | .
TGTGCCAGCAGCCGAGGACCCATCTATGAAAAACTGTTTTTT | CASSRGPIYEKLFF | TRBV6-5 | . | TRBJ1-4 | .